This T cell receptor beta chain stems from a study of monozygotic twins with inflammatory bowel disease. Study observations and caveats: Treatment differences in immunosuppression may have added variability to the repertoires of patients. For IBD, no single strong associated signal or clonotype was supported. Among IBD patients, TCRbeta diversity (inverse Simpson) was lower than in healthy co-twins.

Researchers put TCRalpha and TCRbeta cDNA through two nested PCRs lasting about 17 and 10 cycles. TCRdb reprocessed the 5' RACE reads, with one entry per CDR3 protein and no DNA. Its listing shows over 120,000 distinct CDR3 sequences. Looked up from germline, CDR1 is MDHEN and CDR2 is SYDVKM. This CDR3 is 15 amino acids long. About this clonotype itself: No antigen is known for it.

The receptor comes from a human donor with ulcerative colitis or Crohn's disease, or a healthy co-twin of an affected twin (not recorded which). The sample consisted of blood. The genes are TRBV28 and TRBJ2-1; TCRdb proposes TRBD1, but this gene call is untestable without DNA. CDR3: CASSLYSGAYNEQYF. Full variable domain (missing parts from reference TRBV28 and TRBJ2-1): DVKVTQSSRYLVKRTGEKVFLECVQDMDHENMFWYRQDPGLGLRLIYFSYDVKMKEKGDIPEGYSVSREKKERFSLILESASTNQTSMYLCASSLYSGAYNEQYFGPGTRLTVL.